This TCR beta chain was obtained from a study of T cell repertoires in cytomegalovirus infection. As for the study in general: Selected CMV epitopes included recently identified HLA-C-restricted ones as well as well-studied HLA-B-restricted ones. Signatures in public TCR beta sequences pointed to both CMV infection and matching HLA type.

Turning to this clonotype: As yet, its antigen is unknown.

TCRdb passed the reads through MiXCR, listing each CDR3 protein once. The repertoire holds fewer than 1,000,000 distinct CDR3 sequences, with roughly 30% as singletons. The V end was cut by 3 bases, the J end by 5 bases, with 14 bases between. Germline assignment: CDR1 MGHRA and CDR2 YSYEKL. CDR3 size: 14 residues. The rearrangement joins TRBV4-1 to TRBJ2-7; possibly TRBD1 for D (6 bases). This receptor was obtained from a human donor in good health (CMV status not recorded). Some clones in this sample may be carry-over from other donors' samples. Specimen: cultured CD8+ T cells from PBMCs, collected from culture after CMV antigen stimulation. The CDR3 DNA reads TGCGCCAGCAGCCAGACGTTGACAGGACACGAGCAGTACTTC. This translates into CASSQTLTGHEQYF.